The rows below give T cell receptor beta chains drawn from one sample of a study of blood T cell repertoires in COVID-19. TCRdb keeps only in-frame clones here, not all; method: immunoSEQ multiplex PCR. The sample lists 75,000 to 95,000 clones, 72% seen once, with under 30% in the top ten. Sequencing was done on a sample of peripheral blood. The receptors originated from a woman between 55 and 75 years old in a cohort sampled during active or convalescent COVID-19. Each CDR3 is given with its conserved first and last residue. The D gene is left open where the match is weak. Clone size, where shown, is once, few, many, or a class for clones that have expanded.

size: once
J: TRBJ2-1
D: TRBD2
V: TRBV19
CDR3: CASTHGGTSGGGTYNEQFF
DNA: TGTGCCAGTACCCATGGTGGGACTAGCGGGGGGGGAACCTACAATGAGCAGTTCTTC

size: .
J: TRBJ1-6
D: .
V: TRBV7-6
CDR3: CASSSNPPTLINSPLHF
DNA: TGTGCCAGCAGCTCCAACCCGCCGACACTCATAAATTCACCCCTCCACTTT

size: few
J: TRBJ2-7
D: TRBD2
V: TRBV19
CDR3: CASSLGGLAGDYEQYF
DNA: TGTGCCAGTAGTCTCGGTGGCCTAGCGGGGGACTACGAGCAGTACTTC

size: .
J: TRBJ2-2
D: TRBD1
V: TRBV23-1
CDR3: CASSQVTGAPRDGELFF
DNA: TGCGCCAGCAGTCAAGTGACAGGGGCCCCTAGGGACGGGGAGCTGTTTTTT

size: .
J: TRBJ2-5
D: TRBD1
V: TRBV2
CDR3: CASRQGQRQETQYF
DNA: TGTGCCAGCAGGCAGGGACAGAGGCAAGAGACCCAGTACTTC

size: few
J: TRBJ1-2
D: TRBD1
V: TRBV18
CDR3: CASSSPSSSQGPTYGYTF
DNA: TGTGCCAGCTCATCGCCAAGCTCTTCACAGGGGCCCACCTATGGCTACACCTTC

size: .
J: TRBJ1-4
D: TRBD1
V: TRBV24-1
CDR3: CATNTGALNEKLFF
DNA: TGTGCCACCAACACAGGGGCCTTAAATGAAAAACTGTTTTTT

size: .
J: TRBJ2-5
D: .
V: TRBV11-1
CDR3: CASSVSRDMSQETQYF
DNA: TGTGCCAGCAGCGTCAGCCGGGACATGAGCCAAGAGACCCAGTACTTC

size: many
J: TRBJ2-7
D: TRBD2
V: TRBV11-2
CDR3: CASSQGLAGAYEQYF
DNA: TGTGCCAGCAGCCAGGGACTAGCGGGGGCCTACGAGCAGTACTTC

size: few
J: TRBJ2-3
D: TRBD1
V: TRBV9
CDR3: CASSASTGGETDTQYF
DNA: TGTGCCAGCAGCGCCTCGACAGGGGGCGAGACAGATACGCAGTATTTT

size: .
J: TRBJ2-1
D: TRBD1
V: TRBV28
CDR3: CASSRQGPPHNEQFF
DNA: TGTGCCAGCAGCCGACAGGGGCCTCCCCACAATGAGCAGTTCTTC

size: .
J: TRBJ2-3
D: TRBD1
V: TRBV11-1
CDR3: CASSSYVRDRGDTQYF
DNA: TGTGCCAGCAGCTCTTACGTCCGGGACAGGGGTGATACGCAGTATTTT

size: .
J: TRBJ1-2
D: TRBD1
V: TRBV5-1
CDR3: CASSVGTGYGYTF
DNA: TGCGCCAGCAGCGTCGGGACAGGGTACGGCTACACCTTC

size: .
J: TRBJ1-6
D: .
V: TRBV3-1/TRBV3-2
CDR3: CASSHDGATVYNSPLHF
DNA: TGTGCCAGCAGCCACGATGGAGCGACAGTATATAATTCACCCCTCCACTTT

size: .
J: TRBJ2-5
D: TRBD2
V: TRBV30
CDR3: CAWSSGSGGSQETQYF
DNA: TGTGCCTGGAGTTCCGGCAGCGGGGGATCCCAAGAGACCCAGTACTTC

size: .
J: TRBJ1-5
D: .
V: TRBV30
CDR3: CAWSPDSHNQPQHF
DNA: TGTGCCTGGAGCCCCGACAGCCACAATCAGCCCCAGCATTTT

size: .
J: TRBJ1-6
D: .
V: TRBV5-4
CDR3: CASSLSGVSNSPLHF
DNA: TGTGCCAGCAGCTTGTCGGGGGTCTCTAATTCACCCCTCCACTTT

size: .
J: TRBJ1-5
D: TRBD1
V: TRBV2
CDR3: CASSLIRTGFNQPQHF
DNA: TGTGCCAGCAGCCTCATCCGGACAGGGTTCAATCAGCCCCAGCATTTT

size: .
J: TRBJ2-7
D: TRBD1
V: TRBV7-9
CDR3: CASSLAGTGVYEQYF
DNA: TGTGCCAGCAGCTTGGCCGGGACAGGGGTCTACGAGCAGTACTTC

size: .
J: TRBJ2-3
D: .
V: TRBV5-4
CDR3: CASSSRGGGSTDTQYF
DNA: TGTGCCAGCAGCTCGAGGGGAGGGGGGAGCACAGATACGCAGTATTTT

size: .
J: TRBJ2-2
D: TRBD2
V: TRBV6-2/TRBV6-3
CDR3: CASSTRGGTGELFF
DNA: TGTGCCAGCAGTACCCGGGGGGGCACCGGGGAGCTGTTTTTT

size: .
J: TRBJ1-2
D: TRBD1
V: TRBV2
CDR3: CASGRDRPDYGYTF
DNA: TGTGCCAGCGGGAGGGACAGGCCGGACTATGGCTACACCTTC

size: .
J: TRBJ1-1
D: TRBD1
V: TRBV20-1
CDR3: CSASKGQGRRAFF
DNA: TGCAGTGCTAGTAAGGGACAGGGGCGCCGGGCTTTCTTT

size: few
J: TRBJ1-5
D: .
V: TRBV6-5
CDR3: CASSRDSSNQPQHF
DNA: TGTGCCAGCAGCCGAGACAGTAGCAATCAGCCCCAGCATTTT

size: .
J: TRBJ1-3
D: .
V: TRBV18
CDR3: CASSPQGNTIYF
DNA: TGTGCCAGCTCACCGCAGGGAAACACCATATATTTT

size: .
J: TRBJ1-4
D: TRBD1
V: TRBV30
CDR3: CAWTHRGRGANEKLFF
DNA: TGTGCCTGGACACACAGGGGGCGGGGGGCTAATGAAAAACTGTTTTTT

size: .
J: TRBJ1-2
D: .
V: TRBV6-1
CDR3: CASSEAEGYTF
DNA: TGTGCCAGCAGTGAAGCCGAGGGCTACACCTTC

size: .
J: TRBJ2-5
D: .
V: TRBV10-3
CDR3: CAITKGGEVGETQYF
DNA: TGTGCCATCACCAAAGGGGGGGAGGTCGGGGAGACCCAGTACTTC

size: .
J: TRBJ1-5
D: TRBD1
V: TRBV28
CDR3: CASSLITGVGQPQHF
DNA: TGTGCCAGCAGTTTAATTACAGGGGTAGGGCAGCCCCAGCATTTT

size: many
J: TRBJ2-7
D: .
V: TRBV21-1
CDR3: CASSDWLDGSSYEQYF
DNA: TGTGCCAGCAGCGACTGGCTCGACGGTAGCTCCTACGAGCAGTACTTC

size: few
J: TRBJ2-3
D: .
V: TRBV2
CDR3: CASSEARYGATTDTQYF
DNA: TGTGCCAGCAGTGAAGCGCGGTACGGAGCCACCACAGATACGCAGTATTTT

size: .
J: TRBJ2-5
D: TRBD2
V: TRBV12-5
CDR3: CASGLVERGEETQYF
DNA: TGTGCTAGTGGTTTGGTTGAGCGGGGGGAAGAGACCCAGTACTTC

size: .
J: TRBJ2-3
D: TRBD2
V: TRBV4-2
CDR3: CASSQDRSGDYTDTQYF
DNA: TGTGCCAGCAGCCAAGACCGTAGCGGGGACTACACAGATACGCAGTATTTT

size: .
J: TRBJ1-2
D: .
V: TRBV5-4
CDR3: CASSFLVAFYGYTF
DNA: TGTGCCAGCAGCTTCCTCGTAGCCTTCTATGGCTACACCTTC

size: few
J: TRBJ2-3
D: .
V: TRBV18
CDR3: CASAQGFQGDTQYF
DNA: TGTGCCAGCGCCCAGGGTTTTCAGGGAGATACGCAGTATTTT

size: .
J: TRBJ2-7
D: TRBD2
V: TRBV5-6
CDR3: CASSLRGVATYEQYF
DNA: TGTGCCAGCAGCTTGCGGGGGGTCGCCACTTACGAGCAGTACTTC

size: .
J: TRBJ1-3
D: .
V: TRBV12-5
CDR3: CASGHREAGNTIYF
DNA: TGTGCTAGTGGCCACAGGGAAGCTGGAAACACCATATATTTT

size: .
J: TRBJ2-7
D: TRBD1
V: TRBV6-2/TRBV6-3
CDR3: CASSYWGQGVSSEQYF
DNA: TGTGCCAGCAGTTACTGGGGACAGGGTGTATCCTCCGAGCAGTACTTC

size: once
J: TRBJ2-1
D: .
V: TRBV19
CDR3: CASSILQGFYNEQFF
DNA: TGTGCCAGTAGTATTCTACAGGGCTTCTACAATGAGCAGTTCTTC

size: .
J: TRBJ2-1
D: TRBD2
V: TRBV6-5
CDR3: CASSQLAGGYNEQFF
DNA: TGTGCCAGCAGCCAACTAGCGGGGGGTTATAATGAGCAGTTCTTC

size: many
J: TRBJ2-3
D: TRBD2
V: TRBV6-5
CDR3: CASSGGTARTDTQYF
DNA: TGTGCCAGCAGCGGGGGGACCGCCCGCACAGATACGCAGTATTTT

size: once
J: TRBJ1-1
D: TRBD1
V: TRBV29-1
CDR3: CSVERTGGFTEAFF
DNA: TGCAGCGTTGAGCGAACAGGGGGCTTCACTGAAGCTTTCTTT

size: .
J: TRBJ1-2
D: TRBD1
V: TRBV19
CDR3: CASSIPTLGTEYGYTF
DNA: TGTGCCAGTAGTATCCCCACATTGGGGACAGAGTATGGCTACACCTTC

size: .
J: TRBJ1-6
D: TRBD1
V: TRBV7-9
CDR3: CASTLRDRENSPLHF
DNA: TGTGCCAGCACCTTAAGGGACAGGGAAAATTCACCCCTCCACTTT

size: .
J: TRBJ2-1
D: TRBD1
V: TRBV2
CDR3: CASYRDRVFVGSYNEQFF
DNA: TGTGCCAGCTACCGGGACAGGGTTTTTGTCGGCTCCTACAATGAGCAGTTCTTC

size: .
J: TRBJ2-1
D: TRBD1
V: TRBV19
CDR3: CASSAHRGTYNEQFF
DNA: TGTGCCAGTAGTGCCCACAGGGGAACCTACAATGAGCAGTTCTTC

size: .
J: TRBJ2-7
D: .
V: TRBV3-1/TRBV3-2
CDR3: CASSQAPGTHYEQYF
DNA: TGTGCCAGCAGCCAAGCCCCCGGGACTCATTACGAGCAGTACTTC

size: .
J: TRBJ1-1
D: .
V: TRBV19
CDR3: CASSQGSHTEAFF
DNA: TGTGCCAGTAGTCAGGGGAGTCACACTGAAGCTTTCTTT

size: .
J: TRBJ2-3
D: TRBD1
V: TRBV11-1
CDR3: CASSARTGRTDTQYF
DNA: TGTGCCAGCAGCGCACGGACAGGAAGAACAGATACGCAGTATTTT

size: .
J: TRBJ2-3
D: TRBD1
V: TRBV9
CDR3: CASSSRTGATDTQYF
DNA: TGTGCCAGCAGCTCACGGACAGGGGCCACAGATACGCAGTATTTT

size: few
J: TRBJ2-7
D: TRBD1
V: TRBV6-6
CDR3: CASIDRGRYEQYF
DNA: TGTGCCAGCATAGACAGGGGCCGGTACGAGCAGTACTTC

size: .
J: TRBJ1-1
D: TRBD1
V: TRBV7-9
CDR3: CASSLRTGFLFTEAFF
DNA: TGTGCCAGCAGCCTAAGGACAGGGTTTTTGTTCACTGAAGCTTTCTTT

size: .
J: TRBJ2-3
D: TRBD2
V: TRBV3-1/TRBV3-2
CDR3: CASSQVPTSGATDTQYF
DNA: TGTGCCAGCAGCCAAGTCCCGACTAGCGGGGCCACAGATACGCAGTATTTT

size: many
J: TRBJ2-7
D: TRBD2
V: TRBV6-6
CDR3: CASRPLGGGNYEQYF
DNA: TGTGCCAGCAGACCGCTTGGCGGGGGGAACTACGAGCAGTACTTC

size: .
J: TRBJ1-2
D: .
V: TRBV4-2
CDR3: CASSQVQGGLINYGYTF
DNA: TGTGCCAGCAGCCAAGTCCAGGGAGGACTAATAAACTATGGCTACACCTTC

size: few
J: TRBJ2-2
D: TRBD2
V: TRBV3-1/TRBV3-2
CDR3: CASSQAGGPNTGELFF
DNA: TGTGCCAGCAGCCAAGCGGGGGGGCCCAACACCGGGGAGCTGTTTTTT

size: .
J: TRBJ1-6
D: .
V: TRBV7-2
CDR3: CASRYSGVADNSPLHF
DNA: TGTGCCAGCAGGTATTCGGGGGTCGCAGATAATTCACCCCTCCACTTT

size: .
J: TRBJ1-6
D: TRBD1
V: TRBV18
CDR3: CASSPPTGGNSPLHF
DNA: TGTGCCAGCTCACCACCGACAGGGGGGAATTCACCCCTCCACTTT

size: .
J: TRBJ2-7
D: .
V: TRBV7-2
CDR3: CASSLAGKSSYEQYF
DNA: TGTGCCAGCAGCTTAGCCGGGAAGAGCTCCTACGAGCAGTACTTC